Below are 25 T cell receptor beta chains sequenced from a single sample in a study of patients and donors after allogeneic stem cell transplantation (dated by TCRdb to between 2020 and 2021). The library was generated by RT-PCR. The instrument given in TCRdb is NextSeq 550. TCRdb applied fastp at Q25 and MiXCR to the public reads, then kept only in-frame beta chains. A single entry per CDR3 protein holds the most common genes and DNA from its merged rows. This sample holds roughly 41,000 distinct CDR3 sequences; over 25% were observed only once. Clones ranked in the top ten supply roughly 78% of the sample. Specimen: blood, either unsorted or a sorted T cell fraction (not recorded which). The source is a human donor who was either an allogeneic HSCT recipient or a stem cell or donor lymphocyte infusion donor (not recorded which). It is not recorded whose cells these are; they may come from a transplant donor.

This clonotype turned up a few times. The chain uses TRBV7-2 and TRBJ1-1; no clear D gene. The CDR3 contains 13 residues. Trimming took 2 bases from V and 8 from J, leaving 12 bases between them. Per germline, CDR1 SGHTA and CDR2 FQGNSA. The CDR3 region is CASSLRFRPEAFF. For the CDR3, the DNA is TGTGCCAGCAGCTTACGTTTCAGGCCGGAAGCTTTCTTT.

This clonotype was seen a few times. The chain employs TRBV20-1 and TRBJ2-7; possible D gene TRBD1, 6 bases. Trimming shortened V by 3 bases and J by 6 bases, and 15 bases separated the two germline ends. Germline CDR1 is DFQATT and CDR2 is SNEGSKA (reference sequence). CDR3 length equals 13 residues. The DNA of the CDR3 is TGCAGTGCTAGGGAACAGGGTTTGTCCGAGCAGTACTTC. This sequence encodes CSAREQGLSEQYF.

This clonotype was counted a few times. This chain links TRBV14 with TRBJ1-2; 9 nucleotides line up with TRBD1. The V gene's germline CDR1 is SGHDN and CDR2 FVKESK. The CDR3 has 14 amino acids. V lost 6 bases to trimming and J lost 7 bases; unmatched junction nucleotides: 9. The CDR3 protein is CASRRQGGDLGYTF. The DNA of the CDR3 is TGTGCCAGCAGACGACAGGGGGGAGATCTTGGCTACACCTTC.

This clonotype came up a few times. V usage is TRBV29-1 and J usage is TRBJ2-1; D possibly corresponds to TRBD2 (6 bases). This CDR3 has 13 residues. The V end lost 5 bases, the J end lost 8 bases, and 16 bases lay between the germline ends. Germline lookup yields CDR1 SQVTM and CDR2 ANQGSEA. CDR3 amino acids: CSVQMRTIDEQFF. The CDR3 region has the DNA TGCAGCGTTCAAATGAGGACTATCGATGAGCAGTTCTTC.

The CDR3 DNA reads TGTGCCAGCAGTTTTTGGGGGGAGGAAAAACTGTTTTTT. It is translated as CASSFWGEEKLFF. The rearrangement links TRBV12-3 or TRBV12-4 to TRBJ1-4; tentatively, D is TRBD1 (5 bases). The CDR3 totals 13 residues. Deletions cut 3 bases from V and 8 bases from J, with 10 bases between.

The V gene is TRBV12-3 or TRBV12-4, the J gene TRBJ1-2; D ambiguous. The CDR3 runs 13 residues. V lost 2 bases to trimming and J lost 4 bases, with 8 bases between them. Here the CDR3 reads CASSLWIPYGYTF. DNA for the CDR3: TGTGCCAGCAGTTTATGGATCCCCTATGGCTACACCTTC.

This clonotype was counted a few times. V is TRBV9 and J is TRBJ1-1, with a weak D call TRBD1 (5 bases). V lost 3 bases and J lost 1, with 10 bases in between. Germline V gene sequence: CDR1 SGDLS, CDR2 YYNGEE. The CDR3 runs 14 residues. The CDR3 bases are TGTGCCAGCAGCGGACAGACGGGGAACACTGAAGCTTTCTTT. It is translated as CASSGQTGNTEAFF.

V gene TRBV20-1 combines with J gene TRBJ1-4; D unclear. CDR3 length equals 13 residues. CDR1 is DFQATT and CDR2 is SNEGSKA in the germline V gene (reference sequence). The ends were cut back, 0 bases at V and 8 bases at J, with 10 bases in the middle. In DNA, the CDR3 is TGCAGTGCTAGAGATCTGTCGGAAGAAAAACTGTTTTTT. This codes for CSARDLSEEKLFF.

This rearrangement joins TRBV10-3 to TRBJ1-1, with TRBD1 as a possible D gene (5 bases). Germline V gene sequence: CDR1 ENHRY, CDR2 SYGVKD. V was trimmed by 4 bases and J by 3 bases, leaving 18 bases between them. The CDR3 sequence is 16 residues long. CDR3 DNA sequence: TGTGCCATCAGTGTTAACAGGCCGGAGAGTGACACTGAAGCTTTCTTT. This codes for CAISVNRPESDTEAFF.

This clonotype appeared many times. The chain joins TRBV27 to TRBJ2-3, with D perhaps TRBD1 (8 bases). V was clipped by 3 bases and J by 5 bases, with 21 bases between them. The CDR3 is 17 residues long. Germline CDR1 MNHEY, CDR2 SMNVEV (reference sequence). CDR3: CASSFIRTTGGGDTQYF. The DNA of the CDR3 is TGTGCCAGCAGTTTTATCAGAACCACAGGGGGGGGAGATACGCAGTATTTT.

This CDR3 reads CSARDWPRRNTEAFF. CDR3 nucleotide sequence: TGCAGTGCTAGAGATTGGCCCAGGCGGAACACTGAAGCTTTCTTT. V and J are TRBV20-1 and TRBJ1-1; D uncertain. This CDR3 spans 15 amino acids. Trimming cost V 0 bases and J 1 base, with 12 bases left between them. From germline, CDR1 is DFQATT and CDR2 SNEGSKA (reference sequence).

The chain recombines TRBV3-1 with TRBJ2-7; 14 positions agree with TRBD2. After removal of 7 bases from V and 6 bases from J, the junction contained 17 bases not matched to a gene. Germline CDR1 and CDR2: LGHDT and YNNKEL (reference sequence). The CDR3 totals 18 residues. In nucleotides, the CDR3 is TGTGCCAGCACCAAGACAGGGGCAGGGACTAGCGGGAGCCTCGAGCAGTACTTC. Its translation: CASTKTGAGTSGSLEQYF.

The gene calls are TRBV6-5 and TRBJ1-5; the D gene is possibly TRBD1 (5 bases). Looked up from germline, CDR1 is MNHEY and CDR2 is SVGAGI. Trimming took 6 bases from V and 2 from J, leaving 8 bases between them. The CDR3 has 13 amino acids. The CDR3 region has the DNA TGTGCCAGCAGAAGGGGAGGCAATCAGCCCCAGCATTTT. This encodes CASRRGGNQPQHF.

DNA of the CDR3: TGTGCCACCAGCCCAAACAGGGCCTATTCCAATCAGCCCCAGCATTTT. Protein: CATSPNRAYSNQPQHF. The genes are TRBV15 and TRBJ1-5, with a weak D call TRBD1 (6 bases). The CDR3 sequence is 16 residues long. The V gene's germline CDR1 is LNHNV and CDR2 YYDKDF (reference sequence). V lost 5 bases, J lost 3 bases, and 17 bases lay in between.

The chain has TRBV19 and TRBJ1-1, with 10 bases aligning to TRBD1. Trimming at V came to 8 bases and at J to 4 bases, leaving 4 bases not matched to a gene. There are 13 residues in the CDR3. The germline V gene has CDR1 LNHDA and CDR2 SQIVND (reference sequence). The CDR3 DNA reads TGTGCCAGTGACAGGGGGCGTCTCACTGAAGCTTTCTTT. Its protein product is CASDRGRLTEAFF. Filled out from reference TRBV19 and TRBJ1-1, the complete variable domain reads DGGITQSPKYLFRKEGQNVTLSCEQNLNHDAMYWYRQDPGQGLRLIYYSQIVNDFQKGDIAEGYSVSREKKESFPLTVTSAQKNPTAFYLCASDRGRLTEAFFGQGTRLTVV.

J is TRBJ1-5 and V is TRBV28; 7 bases are shared with TRBD1. The CDR3 contains 14 residues. V was clipped by 7 bases and J by 7 bases; unmatched bases: 10. CDR1 and CDR2 from the germline V gene are MDHEN and SYDVKM. In DNA form, the CDR3 reads TGTGCCAGCACCCACGACAGGGACGACCAGCCCCAGCATTTT. Amino acids: CASTHDRDDQPQHF.

The chain links TRBV24-1 to TRBJ2-5; no definite D call. CDR1 and CDR2 (germline): KGHDR, SFDVKD. There are 12 residues in the CDR3. V lost 1 base, J lost 5 bases, and 4 bases lay in between. The CDR3 is CATSDLWETQYF. CDR3 bases: TGTGCCACCAGTGATTTATGGGAGACCCAGTACTTC.

The chain is built from TRBV12-3 or TRBV12-4 and TRBJ2-3; 11 bases are shared with TRBD2. Losses at the gene ends were 6 bases for V and 1 base for J; bases not matched to a gene: 12. This CDR3 is 18 amino acids long. Here the CDR3 DNA reads TGTGCCAGCAGCCCCGGGACTAGCGGACCCGTACGCACAGATACGCAGTATTTT. This encodes CASSPGTSGPVRTDTQYF.

This clonotype was found many times. The rearrangement links TRBV20-1 to TRBJ1-2; D is possibly TRBD1 (5 bases). Germline CDR1 reads DFQATT; CDR2 reads SNEGSKA (reference sequence). The CDR3 covers 15 residues. V lost 3 bases and J 2 bases, leaving 16 bases between the germline ends. The CDR3 here is CSASLMGQLNYGYTF. The CDR3 DNA reads as TGCAGTGCTAGCTTGATGGGGCAATTAAACTATGGCTACACCTTC.

The chain combines TRBV5-1 with TRBJ1-1; D possibly corresponds to TRBD1 (5 bases). CDR3 size: 14 residues. V lost 3 bases and J 3 bases, leaving 12 bases between the germline ends. From germline, CDR1 is SGHRS and CDR2 YFSETQ. The CDR3 DNA reads TGCGCCAGCAGCTGGACTATGGGGGACACTGAAGCTTTCTTT. Translated, it gives CASSWTMGDTEAFF. Full variable domain (rest looked up from reference TRBV5-1 and TRBJ1-1): KAGVTQTPRYLIKTRGQQVTLSCSPISGHRSVSWYQQTPGQGLQFLFEYFSETQRNKGNFPGRFSGRQFSNSRSEMNVSTLELGDSALYLCASSWTMGDTEAFFGQGTRLTVV.

This clonotype was detected only a few times. The V gene is TRBV12-3 or TRBV12-4, the J gene TRBJ1-1; 7 bases map to TRBD1. The CDR3 runs to 14 residues. The junction had 9 bases not matched to a gene; V was cut back by 6 bases and J by 5 bases. CDR3 coding DNA: TGTGCCAGCAGACGACAGGGAGTTAAGACTGAAGCTTTCTTT. This encodes CASRRQGVKTEAFF.

CDR3 amino acids: CASSSRLDREELFF. The CDR3 coding sequence is TGTGCCAGCAGCTCGAGGCTGGACAGGGAAGAGCTGTTTTTT. J is TRBJ2-2 and V is TRBV7-6; 8 bases are a match to TRBD1. There are 14 residues in the CDR3. In germline, CDR1 is SGHVS, CDR2 FNYEAQ. Trimming took 4 bases from V and 11 from J; bases not matched to a gene: 9.

The chain uses TRBV3-1 and TRBJ2-1; D gene ambiguous. The CDR3 length is 15 residues. Germline CDR1 and CDR2: LGHDT and YNNKEL (reference sequence). Trimming took 7 bases from V and 4 from J, leaving 17 bases between them. Here the CDR3 DNA reads TGTGCCAGCATCCCTAGTTTAGGGATTTACAATGAGCAGTTCTTC. Translating gives CASIPSLGIYNEQFF.

This clonotype showed up just a few times. The CDR3 nucleotides read TGTGCCAGCAGCCCAGGACAGATATATAGCAATCAGCCCCAGCATTTT. Translation gives CASSPGQIYSNQPQHF. The chain combines TRBV7-2 with TRBJ1-5; possibly TRBD1 for D (6 bases). Germline CDR1 and CDR2: SGHTA and FQGNSA. This CDR3 spans 16 amino acids. V gave up 5 bases and J gave up 0 bases, with 14 bases separating them.

This clonotype was counted ten times or more. This rearrangement joins TRBV21-1 to TRBJ1-4. TRBV21-1 is described as a pseudogene. The CDR3 is 17 amino acids. The CDR3 nucleotides are TGTGCCAGCAGCAAAGGCCCGATCGCAGCCCTTAGGGAAAAACTGTTTTTT. Residues: CASSKGPIAALREKLFF.